Shown below are 10 T cell receptor beta chains from a single sample sequenced in a study of Ad26.COV2.S vaccination and SARS-CoV-2 variants (dated by TCRdb to the early 2020s). The method behind the library was the immunoSEQ multiplex PCR assay. TCRdb holds this immuneACCESS table with in-frame rearrangements only. Some clones are missing; in checked studies, unresolved V genes explain under half, and the rest has no known cause. In all, the sample holds around 300,000 clones, and 75% to 90% of those were seen once. The ten top clones hold about 10% of the sample. Read against the paper, the sample's treatment or condition label means: 15 to 20 received Ad26.COV2.S at low or high dose, single or two shots; roughly 5 received placebo; per-sample allocation not given. Repertoires of vaccine and placebo recipients were sequenced from samples collected on day 63 after the first injection. This specimen was peripheral blood, taken in a trial of Ad26.COV2.S vaccine versus placebo. Receptors were obtained from a person aged 18-65 years who received the Ad26.COV2.S COVID-19 vaccine or a placebo.

The V and J genes are TRBV27 and TRBJ1-5, with a possible D match to TRBD1 (5 bases). Germline V CDR1 and CDR2: MNHEY, SMNVEV (reference sequence). Trimming pared 0 bases from V and 2 bases from J, leaving 11 bases between. The CDR3 has 16 residues. In nucleotides, the CDR3 is TGTGCCAGCAGTTTATCAGCAGGGTGGCGCAATCAGCCCCAGCATTTT. Protein sequence: CASSLSAGWRNQPQHF.

The chain has TRBV4-1 and TRBJ2-3; D uncertain. In germline, CDR1 is MGHRA, CDR2 YSYEKL. V lost 4 bases to trimming and J lost 4 bases, with 12 bases between them. The CDR3 runs 14 residues. The CDR3 nucleotides read TGCGCCAGCAGCCCGTTGGGGTTCTCAGATACGCAGTATTTT. Translating gives CASSPLGFSDTQYF.

The chain employs TRBV4-1 and TRBJ2-3; 12 bases fit TRBD2. Per the germline V gene, CDR1 is MGHRA and CDR2 is YSYEKL. The CDR3 is made up of 19 amino acids. J was trimmed by 2 bases and V by 0 bases; bases with no gene match: 9. The CDR3 reads CASSQEDGLAGLNTDTQYF. The DNA of the CDR3 is TGCGCCAGCAGCCAAGAGGACGGACTAGCGGGACTGAACACAGATACGCAGTATTTT.

This chain joins TRBV3-1 (or the pseudogene TRBV3-2) and TRBJ2-2; tentative D call: TRBD2 (6 bases). The germline V gene encodes CDR1 LGHDT and CDR2 YNNKEL (reference sequence). This CDR3 is 20 amino acids long. Trimming cost V 4 bases and J 5 bases, with 29 bases left between them. CDR3 nucleotides: TGTGCCAGCAGCCTGAGGGTTCCCCAAAGGAGGTTGGGGGGAACCGGGGAGCTGTTTTTT. This translates into CASSLRVPQRRLGGTGELFF.

V is TRBV7-2 and J is TRBJ2-2, with 7 bases fitting TRBD1. The length of the CDR3 is 14 residues. The V gene end was trimmed by 3 bases and the J gene end by 5 bases; junction bases not matched to a gene: 3. Germline assignment: CDR1 SGHTA and CDR2 FQGNSA. DNA of the CDR3: TGTGCCAGCAGCTTGGGACAGAGGACCGGGGAGCTGTTTTTT. Protein: CASSLGQRTGELFF.

This clone occurred once. This rearrangement joins TRBV4-1 to TRBJ2-1, with 10 nucleotides matching TRBD2. The CDR3 consists of 15 residues. CDR1 MGHRA and CDR2 YSYEKL come from the germline V gene. The ends lost 5 bases at V and 7 bases at J; junction bases unmatched: 8. The CDR3 region is CASSAAGGGNNEQFF. CDR3 in DNA: TGCGCCAGCAGCGCAGCGGGAGGGGGGAATAATGAGCAGTTCTTC.

The V gene is TRBV19, the J gene TRBJ2-6; D call uncertain. With 3 bases removed from V and 1 base from J, the gap between germline ends came to 13 bases. Germline V gene sequence: CDR1 LNHDA, CDR2 SQIVND (reference sequence). The CDR3 has 17 residues. The CDR3 bases are TGTGCCAGTAGTATTATTGACTCGAGTTCTGGGGCCAACGTCCTGACTTTC. Protein sequence: CASSIIDSSSGANVLTF. Together with reference TRBV19 and TRBJ2-6, the CDR3 gives the full variable domain: DGGITQSPKYLFRKEGQNVTLSCEQNLNHDAMYWYRQDPGQGLRLIYYSQIVNDFQKGDIAEGYSVSREKKESFPLTVTSAQKNPTAFYLCASSIIDSSSGANVLTFGAGSRLTVL.

The CDR3 DNA reads TGCGCCAGCAGCCATCAACCCAGCTCCTACGAGCAGTACTTC. Translation: CASSHQPSSYEQYF. The chain is built from TRBV5-1 and TRBJ2-7; D unclear. There are 14 residues in the CDR3. With 4 bases removed from V and 0 bases from J, the gap between germline ends came to 11 bases. CDR1 SGHRS and CDR2 YFSETQ come from the germline V gene.

V is TRBV4-3 and J is TRBJ2-7; no clear D. V was cut by 0 bases and J by 0 bases, with 12 bases left in between. The V gene's germline CDR1 is LGHNA and CDR2 YSLEER. CDR3 length: 16 amino acids. CDR3 in amino acids: CASSQEGPSLSYEQYF. The CDR3 nucleotides are TGCGCCAGCAGCCAAGAAGGCCCCTCACTCTCCTACGAGCAGTACTTC.

J is TRBJ2-4 and V is TRBV6-2 or TRBV6-3; 9 bases are a match to TRBD2. The CDR3 runs to 17 residues. V shed 4 bases and J 2 bases; nucleotides not matched to a gene: 9. Germline V gene sequence: CDR1 MNHEY, CDR2 SVGEGT. The CDR3 DNA is TGTGCCAGCAGTTGGTTCGCGGGAGGGCGGACCAAAAACATTCAGTACTTC. It codes for CASSWFAGGRTKNIQYF.